This TCR beta chain was captured by sequencing in a study of cytomegalovirus exposure and HLA in healthy donors. A multiplex PCR was run with 60 Vbeta primers and 13 Jbeta primers. Produced via immunoSEQ multiplex PCR; TCRdb's table is partial and in-frame only. Among 120,000 to 150,000 clones listed, roughly three quarters were seen once. The trim removed 5 bases at V and 8 bases at J, leaving 11 bases unmatched. The length of the CDR3 is 15 residues. CDR1 and CDR2 (germline): SNHLY, FYNNEI. The sample consisted of PBMCs. The rearrangement links TRBV2 to TRBJ1-4, with 7 bases identical to TRBD1. The receptor was isolated from a male donor in good health and CMV-seronegative. The CDR3 loop is CASSLQGSPSEKLFF. CDR3 in DNA: TGTGCCAGCAGTCTACAGGGGAGTCCTTCCGAAAAACTGTTTTTT.